Listed below are T cell receptor beta chains from one sample, sequenced in a study of cytomegalovirus exposure and HLA in healthy donors. Sequencing was performed with immunoSEQ multiplex PCR; in TCRdb, only in-frame clones are kept and a portion is missing. This sample has over 200,000 clones; roughly 83% occur once, and the top ten carry over 13%. The specimen sequenced was PBMCs. Receptors originate from a woman in her twenties or thirties in good health and CMV-seropositive. CDR3s include the opening cysteine and the closing phenylalanine or tryptophan. A D gene is named only where the DNA matches it firmly. A clone size is listed for some rows: how often the clone was seen (once, few, many), or a class if it is expanded.

d_gene: -
abundance: -
v_gene: TRBV13
j_gene: TRBJ2-7
CDR3nt: TGTGCCAGCAGCCCCGAACTAGCTAAGGGGAACGAGCAGTACTTC
CDR3aa: CASSPELAKGNEQYF

d_gene: -
abundance: -
v_gene: TRBV9
j_gene: TRBJ2-1
CDR3nt: TGTGCCAGCAGCGTCTACAGGGCACCTTACAATGAGCAGTTCTTC
CDR3aa: CASSVYRAPYNEQFF

d_gene: -
abundance: -
v_gene: TRBV15
j_gene: TRBJ1-5
CDR3nt: TGTGCCACCAGCAGAGATAAGGGTCTAGGTCAGCCCCAGCATTTT
CDR3aa: CATSRDKGLGQPQHF

d_gene: TRBD1
abundance: -
v_gene: TRBV29-1
j_gene: TRBJ1-3
CDR3nt: TGCAGCGCCGCAGGGGGCTCTGGAAACACCATATATTTT
CDR3aa: CSAAGGSGNTIYF

d_gene: -
abundance: -
v_gene: TRBV5-1
j_gene: TRBJ2-3
CDR3nt: TGCGCCAGCGGGTCGGCCTGGGGAGATACGCAGTATTTT
CDR3aa: CASGSAWGDTQYF

d_gene: -
abundance: once
v_gene: TRBV28
j_gene: TRBJ1-4
CDR3nt: TGTGCCAGCAATTTACCGAGGCGAAAGGGGGGAGATGAAAAACTGTTTTTT
CDR3aa: CASNLPRRKGGDEKLFF

d_gene: -
abundance: once
v_gene: TRBV7-9
j_gene: TRBJ1-1
CDR3nt: TGTGCCAGCAGCTTAAACACTGAAGCTTTCTTT
CDR3aa: CASSLNTEAFF

d_gene: TRBD1
abundance: -
v_gene: TRBV19
j_gene: TRBJ1-5
CDR3nt: TGTGCCAGTAGTGAGGGACAGAAGAGCAATAGCAATCAGCCCCAGCATTTT
CDR3aa: CASSEGQKSNSNQPQHF

d_gene: -
abundance: -
v_gene: TRBV7-3
j_gene: TRBJ1-1
CDR3nt: TGTGCCAGCAGCTTAACCAAGGGTGCGCACACTGAAGCTTTCTTT
CDR3aa: CASSLTKGAHTEAFF

d_gene: -
abundance: once
v_gene: TRBV10-1
j_gene: TRBJ1-1
CDR3nt: TGCGCCAGCAGTGAAGGAGAATGGGAGAACACTGAAGCTTTCTTT
CDR3aa: CASSEGEWENTEAFF

d_gene: TRBD1
abundance: -
v_gene: TRBV2
j_gene: TRBJ2-5
CDR3nt: TGTGCCAGCACCGGCAACAGGGGCTCAGAGACCCAGTACTTC
CDR3aa: CASTGNRGSETQYF

d_gene: -
abundance: -
v_gene: TRBV14
j_gene: TRBJ2-4
CDR3nt: TGTGCCAGCAGCCAAGGTGTCGGGGTAGGCAAAAACATTCAGTACTTC
CDR3aa: CASSQGVGVGKNIQYF

d_gene: TRBD2
abundance: once
v_gene: TRBV30
j_gene: TRBJ2-1
CDR3nt: TGTGCCTGGAGTGTACAACTAGCGGGAAGGAATGAGCAGTTCTTC
CDR3aa: CAWSVQLAGRNEQFF

d_gene: -
abundance: -
v_gene: TRBV2
j_gene: TRBJ1-1
CDR3nt: TGTGCCAGCAGTGGTGGCAGTTCCACTGAAGCTTTCTTT
CDR3aa: CASSGGSSTEAFF

d_gene: -
abundance: -
v_gene: TRBV7-6
j_gene: TRBJ1-2
CDR3nt: TGTGCCAGCAGCTTAGCAGGGGATGATGGCTACACCTTC
CDR3aa: CASSLAGDDGYTF

d_gene: -
abundance: -
v_gene: TRBV7-9
j_gene: TRBJ2-1
CDR3nt: TGTGCCAGCAGCTTAGGACGGTACAATGAGCAGTTCTTC
CDR3aa: CASSLGRYNEQFF

d_gene: TRBD1
abundance: -
v_gene: TRBV13
j_gene: TRBJ2-1
CDR3nt: TGTGCCAGCAGCTTTCCGGGACAGGGGTCCTACAATGAGCAGTTCTTC
CDR3aa: CASSFPGQGSYNEQFF

d_gene: TRBD1
abundance: -
v_gene: TRBV29-1
j_gene: TRBJ2-7
CDR3nt: TGCAGCGTTGTGGGGACAGGGGACTACGAGCAGTACTTC
CDR3aa: CSVVGTGDYEQYF

d_gene: TRBD2
abundance: -
v_gene: TRBV4-1
j_gene: TRBJ2-1
CDR3nt: TGCGCCAGCAGTCGACTAGCGGGAGGGCCGAATGAGCAGTTCTTC
CDR3aa: CASSRLAGGPNEQFF

d_gene: TRBD2
abundance: -
v_gene: TRBV7-2
j_gene: TRBJ2-1
CDR3nt: TGTGCCAGCAGCTCTACTAGCGGGAAATGGTTCACTGAGCAGTTCTTC
CDR3aa: CASSSTSGKWFTEQFF

d_gene: TRBD1
abundance: -
v_gene: TRBV18
j_gene: TRBJ1-3
CDR3nt: TGTGCCAGCTCACGGACAGGAGACTCTGGAAACACCATATATTTT
CDR3aa: CASSRTGDSGNTIYF

d_gene: TRBD2
abundance: -
v_gene: TRBV5-4
j_gene: TRBJ2-5
CDR3nt: TGTGCCAGCAGCTTTGGGAGGGCGAACCAAGAGACCCAGTACTTC
CDR3aa: CASSFGRANQETQYF

d_gene: -
abundance: -
v_gene: TRBV18
j_gene: TRBJ2-7
CDR3nt: TGTGCCAGCTCACCTCCAAGAACCGACTACGAGCAGTACTTC
CDR3aa: CASSPPRTDYEQYF

d_gene: TRBD1
abundance: -
v_gene: TRBV29-1
j_gene: TRBJ2-1
CDR3nt: TGCAGCGCATGGACAGGGGGCTCCTACAATGAGCAGTTCTTC
CDR3aa: CSAWTGGSYNEQFF

d_gene: TRBD1
abundance: few
v_gene: TRBV5-4
j_gene: TRBJ1-2
CDR3nt: TGTGCCAGCAGCTTGGGGACAGGGAGCAACTATGGCTACACCTTC
CDR3aa: CASSLGTGSNYGYTF

d_gene: TRBD1
abundance: -
v_gene: TRBV5-4
j_gene: TRBJ2-6
CDR3nt: TGTGCCAGCAGCTCCGGGACAGCACTCTCTGGGGCCAACGTCCTGACTTTC
CDR3aa: CASSSGTALSGANVLTF

d_gene: TRBD1
abundance: -
v_gene: TRBV4-3
j_gene: TRBJ2-7
CDR3nt: TGCGCCAGCAGCCCATCGACAGGGATCACCTACGAGCAGTACTTC
CDR3aa: CASSPSTGITYEQYF

d_gene: TRBD2
abundance: -
v_gene: TRBV6-5
j_gene: TRBJ2-7
CDR3nt: TGTGCCAGCAGTATAGCTAGCGGGGATCCCTACGAGCAGTACTTC
CDR3aa: CASSIASGDPYEQYF

d_gene: TRBD2
abundance: -
v_gene: TRBV5-1
j_gene: TRBJ2-1
CDR3nt: TGCGCCAGCAGCTTTCCCGCCGGGACTAGCACACCGAGCTCCTACAATGAGCAGTTCTTC
CDR3aa: CASSFPAGTSTPSSYNEQFF

d_gene: -
abundance: -
v_gene: TRBV11-3
j_gene: TRBJ1-1
CDR3nt: TGTGCCAGCAGCCTAGGTAGGGTTACTGAAGCTTTCTTT
CDR3aa: CASSLGRVTEAFF

d_gene: TRBD1
abundance: -
v_gene: TRBV27
j_gene: TRBJ1-1
CDR3nt: TGTGCCAGCAGTTGGGGGACAGAGAACACTGAAGCTTTCTTT
CDR3aa: CASSWGTENTEAFF

d_gene: -
abundance: -
v_gene: TRBV27
j_gene: TRBJ2-1
CDR3nt: TGTGCCAGCAGTTTATCGGCTCTACTAGCCGACAATGAGCAGTTCTTC
CDR3aa: CASSLSALLADNEQFF

d_gene: -
abundance: once
v_gene: TRBV6-1
j_gene: TRBJ2-7
CDR3nt: TGTGCCAGCAGTTTCACAGGGAAATCAATCTACGAGCAGTACTTC
CDR3aa: CASSFTGKSIYEQYF

d_gene: TRBD1
abundance: once
v_gene: TRBV9
j_gene: TRBJ1-1
CDR3nt: TGTGCCAGCAGCGTCGCAGGGGGCGGCATGAACACTGAAGCTTTCTTT
CDR3aa: CASSVAGGGMNTEAFF

d_gene: -
abundance: -
v_gene: TRBV5-1
j_gene: TRBJ1-2
CDR3nt: TGCGCCAGCAGCTTGAGTCTAGGGTCGAACTATGGCTACACCTTC
CDR3aa: CASSLSLGSNYGYTF

d_gene: -
abundance: -
v_gene: TRBV5-4
j_gene: TRBJ2-5
CDR3nt: TGTGCCAGCAGCTTGGGGGGCTCGGGGACGTGGGGTCAAGAGACCCAGTACTTC
CDR3aa: CASSLGGSGTWGQETQYF

d_gene: -
abundance: once
v_gene: TRBV27
j_gene: TRBJ2-1
CDR3nt: TGTGCCAGCAGTTTAGGACTCAACAATGAGCAGTTCTTC
CDR3aa: CASSLGLNNEQFF

d_gene: TRBD1
abundance: -
v_gene: TRBV11-2
j_gene: TRBJ2-2
CDR3nt: TGTGCCAGCAGGACAGGGCGCACCGGGGAGCTGTTTTTT
CDR3aa: CASRTGRTGELFF

d_gene: TRBD1
abundance: -
v_gene: TRBV10-3
j_gene: TRBJ2-1
CDR3nt: TGTGCCATCAGTGAGTCGGCAGGGGGAGTAGGGCAGTTCTTC
CDR3aa: CAISESAGGVGQFF

d_gene: -
abundance: -
v_gene: TRBV13
j_gene: TRBJ1-1
CDR3nt: TGTGCCAGCAGCCTACGGGTCCACGGCACTGAAGCTTTCTTT
CDR3aa: CASSLRVHGTEAFF

d_gene: -
abundance: -
v_gene: TRBV2
j_gene: TRBJ2-2
CDR3nt: TGTGCCAGCAGTGACCAGGGTGGGACCGGGGAGCTGTTTTTT
CDR3aa: CASSDQGGTGELFF

d_gene: -
abundance: -
v_gene: TRBV6-1
j_gene: TRBJ1-2
CDR3nt: TGTGCCAGCAGTGAAGATCCCTTTGGCTACACCTTC
CDR3aa: CASSEDPFGYTF

d_gene: TRBD1
abundance: -
v_gene: TRBV5-1
j_gene: TRBJ2-7
CDR3nt: TGCGCCAGCAGCTTAGGGACAGGGGGCGCTGGCAACGAGCAGTACTTC
CDR3aa: CASSLGTGGAGNEQYF

d_gene: -
abundance: -
v_gene: TRBV4-2
j_gene: TRBJ2-3
CDR3nt: TGTGCCAGCAGCCATACCCGGGGCTTGACCGGCGGAGATACGCAGTATTTT
CDR3aa: CASSHTRGLTGGDTQYF

d_gene: -
abundance: -
v_gene: TRBV19
j_gene: TRBJ2-3
CDR3nt: TGTGCCAGTAGCCCGGGGGACGTGGGCACAGATACGCAGTATTTT
CDR3aa: CASSPGDVGTDTQYF

d_gene: TRBD2
abundance: -
v_gene: TRBV6-5
j_gene: TRBJ2-1
CDR3nt: TGTGCCAGCAGACCCCCGGGAGGGCAATACAATGAGCAGTTCTTC
CDR3aa: CASRPPGGQYNEQFF

d_gene: TRBD2
abundance: once
v_gene: TRBV30
j_gene: TRBJ2-7
CDR3nt: TGTGCCTGGAGTTCGGGGGTGGGGACTAGCGGGATTTACGAGCAGTACTTC
CDR3aa: CAWSSGVGTSGIYEQYF

d_gene: TRBD2
abundance: once
v_gene: TRBV30
j_gene: TRBJ2-2
CDR3nt: TGTGCCTGGAGTATGGGGACTAGCGGGAGTTTCGGGGAGCTGTTTTTT
CDR3aa: CAWSMGTSGSFGELFF

d_gene: -
abundance: -
v_gene: TRBV5-6
j_gene: TRBJ1-2
CDR3nt: TGTGCCAGCAGCTGGCGAATGTCGGGGTTTGGCTACACCTTC
CDR3aa: CASSWRMSGFGYTF

d_gene: -
abundance: -
v_gene: TRBV2
j_gene: TRBJ2-5
CDR3nt: TGTGCCAGCAGTTCCCCGGTGTTCCAGGAGACCCAGTACTTC
CDR3aa: CASSSPVFQETQYF